The 9 T cell receptor beta chains below come from one sample, sequenced in a study of blood T cell repertoires in COVID-19 (dated by TCRdb to the early 2020s). Receptor amplification or capture employed the immunoSEQ multiplex PCR assay. Here the immuneACCESS table is served through TCRdb, limited to in-frame sequences with V and J called. Missing clones are a known gap in these copies; in checked studies unresolved V genes cover under half, and the rest lacks a known reason. The sample data list about 48,000 clones, and just over 85% of these were observed just once. Of the sample, 2.5% to 3% is held by the ten largest clones. Sample: peripheral blood. These receptors originate from an elderly woman with acute or convalescent COVID-19.

The chain combines TRBV5-5 with TRBJ1-1; a weak D match, TRBD1 (6 bases). The CDR3 runs 15 residues. CDR1 and CDR2 from the germline V gene are SGHKS and YYEKEE (reference sequence). Trimming left V 3 bases short and J 0 bases short, with 12 bases between. CDR3 sequence reads: CASSWGRTVNTEAFF. CDR3 DNA sequence: TGTGCCAGCAGCTGGGGAAGGACAGTGAACACTGAAGCTTTCTTT. Together with reference TRBV5-5 and TRBJ1-1, the CDR3 gives the full variable domain: DAGVTQSPTHLIKTRGQQVTLRCSPISGHKSVSWYQQVLGQGPQFIFQYYEKEERGRGNFPDRFSARQFPNYSSELNVNALLLGDSALYLCASSWGRTVNTEAFFGQGTRLTVV.

The gene calls are TRBV2 and TRBJ2-1; 14 bases map to TRBD2. V lost 6 bases and J lost 7; bases outside the gene matches: 5. From germline, CDR1 is SNHLY and CDR2 FYNNEI. CDR3 length equals 15 residues. DNA of the CDR3: TGTGCCAGCAGACTGACTAGCGGGGGGGGAAATGAGCAGTTCTTC. It is translated as CASRLTSGGGNEQFF.

The rearrangement joins TRBV2 to TRBJ1-5, with D unclear. V lost 5 bases and J lost 3, with 11 bases in between. CDR1 and CDR2 (germline): SNHLY, FYNNEI. The CDR3 extends over 14 amino acids. The DNA for the CDR3 is TGTGCCAGCAGTAGGGAGGGTTACAATCAGCCCCAGCATTTT. Translation gives CASSREGYNQPQHF.

CDR3 protein: CASSGQNSNQPQHF. The CDR3 coding sequence is TGTGCCAGCAGCGGGCAGAATAGCAATCAGCCCCAGCATTTT. The V and J genes are TRBV5-6 and TRBJ1-5, with D uncertain. The CDR3 is 14 amino acids. V lost 4 bases and J lost 0, with 8 bases in between. CDR1 and CDR2 from the germline V gene are SGHDT and YYEEEE.

The chain joins TRBV6-1 to TRBJ1-4; unclear D gene. CDR1 and CDR2 from the germline V gene are MNHNS and SASEGT. V was shortened by 2 bases and J by 4 bases, with 11 bases between the two germline ends. The CDR3 has 15 residues. The CDR3 reads CASSEFGGFNEKLFF. Written as DNA, the CDR3 is TGTGCCAGCAGTGAATTCGGCGGCTTTAATGAAAAACTGTTTTTT.

This chain joins TRBV5-6 and TRBJ2-2; 8 positions agree with TRBD1. Germline CDR1 is SGHDT and CDR2 is YYEEEE. Germline trimming cut 3 bases from V and 2 bases from J; bases unmatched to any gene: 6. The length of the CDR3 is 16 residues. The CDR3 sequence is CASSSVGQGNTGELFF. The CDR3 nucleotides are TGTGCCAGCAGCTCGGTCGGACAGGGAAACACCGGGGAGCTGTTTTTT.

V and J are TRBV10-2 and TRBJ1-1; TRBD1 might be the D (5 bases). The germline V gene has CDR1 WSHSY and CDR2 SAAADI. The CDR3 runs to 12 residues. V shed 10 bases and J shed 0 bases, with 9 bases lying between them. The CDR3: CAITDMNTEAFF. Written as DNA, the CDR3 is TGCGCCATCACGGACATGAACACTGAAGCTTTCTTT.

This clone has only a few counts. The chain couples TRBV3-1 (or the pseudogene TRBV3-2) to TRBJ2-5, with D uncertain. The V end was cut by 0 bases, the J end by 5 bases, with 7 bases between. Germline V CDR1 and CDR2: LGHDT, YNNKEL (reference sequence). This CDR3 spans 13 amino acids. CDR3: CASSQEERETQYF. CDR3 coding DNA: TGTGCCAGCAGCCAAGAGGAGAGGGAGACCCAGTACTTC.

The V call is TRBV6-2 or TRBV6-3, the J call TRBJ2-1, with TRBD2 as a possible D gene (5 bases). V dropped 0 bases and J dropped 0 bases, with 9 bases sitting between them. This CDR3 has 16 residues. Germline V gives CDR1 MNHEY, CDR2 SVGEGT. The CDR3: CASSYSPGSSYNEQFF. As DNA, the CDR3 is TGTGCCAGCAGTTACTCCCCGGGGAGCTCCTACAATGAGCAGTTCTTC.